What follows are 11 T cell receptor beta chains derived from one specimen sequenced in a study of vaccination effects on CD4 cells after COVID-19. Clones were sequenced by immunoSEQ multiplex PCR, and TCRdb holds only the in-frame ones, with some missing. The table shows about 74,000 clones, with roughly 80% occurring only once. Investigators separated out CD4+ T cells once approximately 10 days of culture had passed. These TCRs' antigens remain unknown. This material consisted of CD4+ T cells from PBMCs cultured without peptide, taken before COVID-19 vaccination. Every receptor here comes from a human donor who received a COVID-19 vaccine.

This rearrangement joins TRBV11-2 to TRBJ2-3, with 8 bases fitting TRBD2. This CDR3 is 18 amino acids long. V lost 4 bases to trimming and J lost 1 base; unmatched junction nucleotides: 13. Germline values: CDR1 SGHAT, CDR2 FQNNGV. CDR3 coding DNA: TGTGCCAGCAGCTCCCCCTTTGGTGGGCGGGGGGGCACAGATACGCAGTATTTT. This encodes CASSSPFGGRGGTDTQYF.

The chain joins TRBV6-2 or TRBV6-3 to TRBJ2-7, with 8 bases aligning to TRBD1. CDR1 is MNHEY, CDR2 SVGEGT, per germline. The CDR3 is 15 amino acids. The trim removed 5 bases at V and 2 bases at J, leaving 8 bases unmatched. CDR3 coding DNA: TGTGCCAGCAGTAGGGGTCGGACAGGGACCTACGAGCAGTACGTC. This sequence encodes CASSRGRTGTYEQYV.

CDR3 region: CASSLRQGGWWTEAFF. For the CDR3, the DNA is TGCGCCAGCAGCCTTAGACAGGGTGGGTGGTGGACTGAAGCTTTCTTT. The chain couples TRBV4-1 to TRBJ1-1, with 7 nucleotides matching TRBD1. Unmatched junction bases numbered 13, after V lost 4 bases and J lost 5 bases. CDR3 length: 16 amino acids. CDR1 and CDR2 from the germline V gene are MGHRA and YSYEKL.

The CDR3 loop reads CASSQESAPWETQYF. In nucleotides, the CDR3 is TGTGCCAGCAGCCAAGAGTCGGCTCCCTGGGAGACCCAGTACTTC. The chain recombines TRBV3-1 (or the pseudogene TRBV3-2) with TRBJ2-5, with no clear D. Trimming removed 0 bases from V and 5 bases from J, with 13 bases in between. CDR3 length equals 15 residues. Per germline, CDR1 LGHDT and CDR2 YNNKEL (reference sequence).

In DNA, the CDR3 is TGTGCCAGCACCCATCGGGAGATCAGTTGGTGGACTGAAGCTTTCTTT. Translating it yields CASTHREISWWTEAFF. The chain couples TRBV7-2 to TRBJ1-1; unclear D gene. Germline V gene lookup returns CDR1 SGHTA and CDR2 FQGNSA. CDR3 length: 16 residues. The V end lost 7 bases, the J end lost 5 bases, and 23 bases lay between the germline ends.

The gene calls are TRBV18 and TRBJ1-2, with D uncertain. Germline V gene lookup returns CDR1 KGHSH and CDR2 LQKENI. V gave up 3 bases and J gave up 3 bases, with 8 bases separating them. CDR3 length: 13 residues. The CDR3 protein is CASSPGPDYGYTF. The CDR3 DNA sequence: TGTGCCAGCTCACCTGGGCCAGACTATGGCTACACCTTC.

The chain links TRBV7-2 to TRBJ2-2; D may be TRBD1 or TRBD2 (5 bases each). The V and J ends lost 1 base and 7 bases respectively, with 13 bases between them. Germline assignment: CDR1 SGHTA and CDR2 FQGNSA. The CDR3 has 15 residues. The CDR3 loop reads CASSLGTPRVGELFF. CDR3 bases: TGTGCCAGCAGCTTAGGGACTCCCAGGGTCGGGGAGCTGTTTTTT.

The count of this clone is one. This rearrangement joins TRBV19 to TRBJ2-2; TRBD1 matches at 9 bases. This CDR3 comprises 16 residues. The germline V gene has CDR1 LNHDA and CDR2 SQIVND (reference sequence). V trimming: 6 bases; J trimming: 3 bases; junction bases outside the gene matches: 8. The DNA of the CDR3 is TGTGCCAGTAGAGAGATACAGGGGGCGCACACCGGGGAGCTGTTTTTT. Translating it yields CASREIQGAHTGELFF.

This clone was found once. The chain has TRBV19 and TRBJ2-3; 13 bases are shared with TRBD2. The junction had 11 bases not matched to a gene; V was cut back by 6 bases and J by 2 bases. Germline lookup yields CDR1 LNHDA and CDR2 SQIVND (reference sequence). The CDR3 has 18 residues. DNA of the CDR3: TGTGCCAGTAGCCACTACCCGACTAGCGGGGGGTACACAGATACGCAGTATTTT. This translates into CASSHYPTSGGYTDTQYF.

The chain combines TRBV10-1 with TRBJ1-6; tentative D call: TRBD1 (6 bases). CDR1 and CDR2 from the germline V gene are WNHNN and SYGVQD (reference sequence). The V end was cut by 3 bases, the J end by 11 bases, with 11 bases between. The CDR3 has 13 amino acids. The CDR3 DNA reads TGCGCCAGCAGTGAAGGGGGGAGCACACCCCTCCACTTT. Protein product: CASSEGGSTPLHF.

The chain uses TRBV4-1 and TRBJ2-5, with TRBD1 identical over 9 bases. V dropped 1 base and J dropped 4; count of bases not matched to a gene: 4. The CDR3 has 15 amino acids. Germline V CDR1 and CDR2: MGHRA, YSYEKL. Written as DNA, the CDR3 is TGCGCCAGCAGCCAAGGGACAGGGGATCGAGAGACCCAGTACTTC. Protein: CASSQGTGDRETQYF.